The clone carrying this TCR beta chain came up a few times. Its antigen is not known. The sample comes from a study of T cells after yellow fever vaccination. Via MiXCR, TCRdb re-called the 5' RACE reads, giving one row per CDR3 protein. Among roughly 70,000 distinct CDR3 sequences listed, roughly 8% were seen once. Study-wide points: Most primary-vaccination clones reappeared after the booster (about 95% CD4, roughly 90% CD8).

The V end lost 7 bases, the J end lost 10 bases, and 11 bases lay between the germline ends. The CDR3 runs to 11 residues. CDR1 and CDR2 from the germline V gene are MDHEN and SYDVKM. The sequence was collected from a man aged 25 to 40 who received the YFV17D yellow fever vaccine. Here the sequenced sample was CD8+ T cells sorted from PBMCs, taken on the day of the yellow fever booster vaccination. J is TRBJ1-5 and V is TRBV28; no clear D gene. The CDR3 spells CASTLEGPQHF. The CDR3 DNA reads TGTGCCAGCACCCTAGAAGGACCCCAGCATTTT.